The present T cell receptor beta chain was sequenced within a study of T cells in Graves' hyperthyroidism and ophthalmopathy. General observations from the study: Most clonotypes that expanded in the thyroid above 0.001 also showed up in blood. The model anticipated ophthalmopathy a median around six months pre-onset.

Newly diagnosed hyperthyroidism patients aged 18 to 65 years had disease lasting under 2 months. V gave up 6 bases and J gave up 0 bases; unmatched junction bases: 2. Germline values: CDR1 MDHEN, CDR2 SYDVKM. The CDR3 is made up of 14 amino acids. RNA transcripts served as the template for amplifying TCR beta CDR3 regions. TCR CDR3 regions were first amplified by RT-PCR with HTBI primers. TCRdb fed the multiplex PCR reads into MiXCR, producing one record per CDR3 protein. The sample has roughly 380,000 distinct CDR3 sequences, roughly 14% seen once. This clonotype was seen ten or more times. Its specificity is unknown.

The sequence was collected from a man younger than 40 with Graves' hyperthyroidism that later progressed to Graves' ophthalmopathy. This chain joins TRBV28 and TRBJ2-7, with 10 nucleotides matching TRBD1. The sequenced material came from blood. The CDR3 here is CASRGQGSSYEQYF. DNA for the CDR3: TGTGCCAGCAGGGGACAGGGGAGCTCCTACGAGCAGTACTTC.